This T cell receptor (beta chain) was sequenced for a study of immune heterogeneity within non-small cell lung tumors. Study background: Histologically, a handful of tumors were squamous cell carcinomas and around ten were non-squamous carcinomas. The remaining 1 tumor was not otherwise specified.

Broader study findings: Each patient's tumor sites shared recurring identical dominant CDR3 beta clonotypes, and individual sites also carried their own high-frequency clones.

TCR beta CDR3 amplification used multiplex PCR with 32 V and 13 J primers. TCRdb ran MiXCR on the multiplex PCR reads and lists one entry per CDR3 protein. The sample includes 21,000 or so distinct CDR3 sequences, around 26% of them seen just once. The CDR3 is 16 residues long. Germline loops: CDR1 SGDLS, CDR2 YYNGEE. V shed 0 bases and J shed 8 bases, with 18 bases lying between them. This clonotype was recorded a few times. Its antigen is unknown. TCRs were amplified from 600 to 700 ng gDNA of bulk tumor per sample. Multiple biopsies spaced far apart were taken from each primary tumor during surgery. Patients with untreated, newly diagnosed non-small cell lung cancer underwent curative surgery.

The sample comprised lung tumor tissue. The sequence came from a man aged 35-49 years with non-small cell lung cancer. The chain couples TRBV9 to TRBJ2-1; D might be TRBD2 (5 bases). The CDR3 spells CASSVGGRVGYDEQFF. CDR3 DNA sequence: TGTGCCAGCAGCGTAGGTGGGAGAGTGGGGTACGATGAGCAGTTCTTC.